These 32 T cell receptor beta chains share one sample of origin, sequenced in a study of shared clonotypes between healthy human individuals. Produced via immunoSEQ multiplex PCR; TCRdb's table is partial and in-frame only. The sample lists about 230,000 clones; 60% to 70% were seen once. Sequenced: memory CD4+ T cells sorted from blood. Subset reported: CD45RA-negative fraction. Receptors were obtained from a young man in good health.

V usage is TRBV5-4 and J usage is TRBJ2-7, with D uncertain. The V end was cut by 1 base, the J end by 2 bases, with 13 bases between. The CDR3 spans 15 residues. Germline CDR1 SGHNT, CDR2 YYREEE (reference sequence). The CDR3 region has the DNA TGTGCCAGCAGCTTGCCCGGAACGGGTACCTACGAGCAGTACTTC. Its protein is CASSLPGTGTYEQYF.

In DNA form, the CDR3 reads TGTGCCAGCAGTGAAGCGGGGACTAATACCTACGAGCAGTACTTC. It specifies CASSEAGTNTYEQYF. The V call is TRBV6-1, the J call TRBJ2-7, with 7 bases lining up with TRBD2. The V gene's germline CDR1 is MNHNS and CDR2 SASEGT. The CDR3 is 15 residues long. The J segment lost 2 bases and the V segment lost 0 bases, leaving 4 bases of the junction unmatched.

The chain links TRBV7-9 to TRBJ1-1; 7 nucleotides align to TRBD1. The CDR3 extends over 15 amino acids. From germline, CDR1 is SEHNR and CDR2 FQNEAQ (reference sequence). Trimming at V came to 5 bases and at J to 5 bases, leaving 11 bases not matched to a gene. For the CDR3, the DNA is TGTGCCAGCAGCCCATGGGACAGCGGAATAACTGAAGCTTTCTTT. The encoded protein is CASSPWDSGITEAFF.

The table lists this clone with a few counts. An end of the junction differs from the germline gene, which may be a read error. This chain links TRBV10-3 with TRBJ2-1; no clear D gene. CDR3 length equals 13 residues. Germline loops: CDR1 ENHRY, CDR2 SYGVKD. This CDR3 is CAISESNGPQQFF. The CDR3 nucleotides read TGTGCCATCAGCGAGTCCAACGGACCGCAGCAGTTCTTC.

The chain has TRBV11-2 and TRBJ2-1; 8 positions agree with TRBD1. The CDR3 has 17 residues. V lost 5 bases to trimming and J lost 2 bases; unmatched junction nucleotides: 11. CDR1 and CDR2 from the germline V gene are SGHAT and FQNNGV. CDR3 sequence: CASSPYPTGGTYNEQFF. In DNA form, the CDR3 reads TGTGCCAGCAGCCCTTACCCAACAGGGGGGACCTACAATGAGCAGTTCTTC.

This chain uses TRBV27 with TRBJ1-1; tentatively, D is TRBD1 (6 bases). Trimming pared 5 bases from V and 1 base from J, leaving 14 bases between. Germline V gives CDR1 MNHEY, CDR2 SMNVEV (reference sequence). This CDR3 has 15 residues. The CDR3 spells CASSRWTEPNTEAFF. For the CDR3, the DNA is TGTGCCAGCAGTCGTTGGACAGAGCCGAACACTGAAGCTTTCTTT.

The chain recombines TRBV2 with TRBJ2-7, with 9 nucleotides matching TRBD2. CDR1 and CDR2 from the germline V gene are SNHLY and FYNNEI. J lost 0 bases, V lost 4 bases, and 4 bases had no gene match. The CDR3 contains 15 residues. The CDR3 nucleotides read TGTGCCAGCAGTGTCCTTAGCGGGAGCTCCTACGAGCAGTACTTC. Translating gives CASSVLSGSSYEQYF.

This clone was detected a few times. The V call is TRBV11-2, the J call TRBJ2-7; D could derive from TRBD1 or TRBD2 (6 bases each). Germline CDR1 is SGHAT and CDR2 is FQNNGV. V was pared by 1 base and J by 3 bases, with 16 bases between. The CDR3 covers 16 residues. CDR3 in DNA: TGTGCCAGCAGCTTAGGGCGGGACAAGAGTTACTACGAGCAGTACTTC. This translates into CASSLGRDKSYYEQYF. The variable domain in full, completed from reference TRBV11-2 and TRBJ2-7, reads EAGVAQSPRYKIIEKRQSVAFWCNPISGHATLYWYQQILGQGPKLLIQFQNNGVVDDSQLPKDRFSAERLKGVDSTLKIQPAKLEDSAVYLCASSLGRDKSYYEQYFGPGTRLTVT.

The CDR3 nucleotides read TGTGCCTGGAGTGTACGAGGGAGAGATACGCAGTATTTT. This sequence encodes CAWSVRGRDTQYF. This chain joins TRBV30 and TRBJ2-3; tentative D call: TRBD2 (5 bases). Trimming cost V 0 bases and J 5 bases, with 9 bases left between them. The germline V gene encodes CDR1 GTSNPN and CDR2 SVGIG (reference sequence). The CDR3 extends over 13 amino acids.

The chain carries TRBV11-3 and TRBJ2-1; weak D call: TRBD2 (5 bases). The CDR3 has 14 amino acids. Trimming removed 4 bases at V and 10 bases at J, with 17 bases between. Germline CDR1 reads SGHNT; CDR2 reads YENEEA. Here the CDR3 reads CASSSPDRGREQFF. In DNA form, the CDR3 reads TGTGCCAGCAGCTCCCCGGACCGAGGGCGAGAGCAGTTCTTC.

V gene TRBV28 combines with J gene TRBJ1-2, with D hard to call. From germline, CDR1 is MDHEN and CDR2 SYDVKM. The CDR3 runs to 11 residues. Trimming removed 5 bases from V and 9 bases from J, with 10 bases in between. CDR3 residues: CASSRPASYTF. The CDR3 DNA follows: TGTGCCAGCAGTAGGCCTGCTAGCTACACCTTC.

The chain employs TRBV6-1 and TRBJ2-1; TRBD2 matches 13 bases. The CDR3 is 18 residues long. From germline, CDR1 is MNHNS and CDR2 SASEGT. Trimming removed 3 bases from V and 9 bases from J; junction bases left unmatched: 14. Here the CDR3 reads CASSERGTGLAGDREQFF. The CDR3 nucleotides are TGTGCCAGCAGTGAGAGAGGCACTGGACTAGCGGGAGATCGTGAGCAGTTCTTC.

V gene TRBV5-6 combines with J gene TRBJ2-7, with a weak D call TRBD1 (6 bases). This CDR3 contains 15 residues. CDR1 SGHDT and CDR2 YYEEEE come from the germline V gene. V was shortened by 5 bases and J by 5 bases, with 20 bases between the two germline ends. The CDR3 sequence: CASRRYMGAGNEQYF. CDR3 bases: TGTGCCAGCAGACGATATATGGGGGCGGGCAACGAGCAGTACTTC.

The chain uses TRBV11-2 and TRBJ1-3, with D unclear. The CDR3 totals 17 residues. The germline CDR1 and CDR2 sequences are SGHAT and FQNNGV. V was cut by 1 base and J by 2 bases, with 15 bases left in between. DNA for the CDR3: TGTGCCAGCAGCTTAGGGACCGGATTTAGGGCTGGAAACACCATATATTTT. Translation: CASSLGTGFRAGNTIYF.

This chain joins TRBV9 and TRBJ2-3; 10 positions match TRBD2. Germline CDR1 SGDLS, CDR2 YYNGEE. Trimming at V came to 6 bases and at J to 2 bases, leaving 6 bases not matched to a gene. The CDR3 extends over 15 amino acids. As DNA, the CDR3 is TGTGCCAGCACCCGGACTAGCGGATACACAGATACGCAGTATTTT. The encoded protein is CASTRTSGYTDTQYF.

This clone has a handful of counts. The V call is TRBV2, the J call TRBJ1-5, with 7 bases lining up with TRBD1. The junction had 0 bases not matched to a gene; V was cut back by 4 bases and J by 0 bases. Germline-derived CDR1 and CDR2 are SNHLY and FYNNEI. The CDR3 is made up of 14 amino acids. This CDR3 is CASSGTGSNQPQHF. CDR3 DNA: TGTGCCAGCAGTGGGACAGGTAGCAATCAGCCCCAGCATTTT. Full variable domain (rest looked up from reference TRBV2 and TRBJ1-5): EPEVTQTPSHQVTQMGQEVILRCVPISNHLYFYWYRQILGQKVEFLVSFYNNEISEKSEIFDDQFSVERPDGSNFTLKIRSTKLEDSAMYFCASSGTGSNQPQHFGDGTRLSIL.

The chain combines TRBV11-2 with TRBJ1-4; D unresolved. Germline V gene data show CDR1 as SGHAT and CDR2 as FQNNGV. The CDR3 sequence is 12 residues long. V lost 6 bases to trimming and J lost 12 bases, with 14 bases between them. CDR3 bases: TGTGCCAGCAGGAGAGGCGGTGGGGAACTGTTTTTT. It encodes CASRRGGGELFF.

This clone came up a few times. The CDR3: CASGGLAGMKTQYF. CDR3 nucleotide sequence: TGTGCCAGCGGGGGACTAGCGGGGATGAAGACCCAGTACTTC. V is TRBV28 and J is TRBJ2-5, with 13 bases aligning to TRBD2. The V and J ends lost 8 bases and 6 bases, in that order; junction bases with no gene match: 6. The germline V gene has CDR1 MDHEN and CDR2 SYDVKM. CDR3 size: 14 residues.

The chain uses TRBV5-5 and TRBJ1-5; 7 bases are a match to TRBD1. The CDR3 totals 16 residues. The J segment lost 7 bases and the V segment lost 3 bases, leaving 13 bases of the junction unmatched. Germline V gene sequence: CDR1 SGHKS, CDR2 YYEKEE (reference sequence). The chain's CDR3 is CASSSNTGDDGQPQHF. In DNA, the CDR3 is TGTGCCAGCAGCTCCAATACAGGGGATGACGGCCAGCCCCAGCATTTT.

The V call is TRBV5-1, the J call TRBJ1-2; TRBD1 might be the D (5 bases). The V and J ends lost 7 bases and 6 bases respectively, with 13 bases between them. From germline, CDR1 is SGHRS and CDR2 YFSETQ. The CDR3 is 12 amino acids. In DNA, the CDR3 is TGCGCCAGCGGAGACAGCGCTAATGGCTACACCTTC. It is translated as CASGDSANGYTF.

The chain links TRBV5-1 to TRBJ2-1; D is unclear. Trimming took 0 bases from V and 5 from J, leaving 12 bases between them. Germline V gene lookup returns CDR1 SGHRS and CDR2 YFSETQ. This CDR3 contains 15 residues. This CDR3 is CASSLGESGHNEQFF. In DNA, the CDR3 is TGCGCCAGCAGCTTGGGTGAATCGGGTCACAATGAGCAGTTCTTC.

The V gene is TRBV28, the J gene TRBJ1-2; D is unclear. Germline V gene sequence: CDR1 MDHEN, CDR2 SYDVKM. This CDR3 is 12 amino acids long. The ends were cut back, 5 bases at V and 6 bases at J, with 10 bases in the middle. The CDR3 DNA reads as TGTGCCAGCAGTCCCCCCCGTAATGGCTACACCTTC. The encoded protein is CASSPPRNGYTF.

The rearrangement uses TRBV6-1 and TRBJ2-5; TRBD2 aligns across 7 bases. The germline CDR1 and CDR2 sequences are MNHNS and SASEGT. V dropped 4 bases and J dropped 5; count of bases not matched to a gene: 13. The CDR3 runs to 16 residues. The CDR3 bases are TGTGCCAGCAGTGTCACCTGGGGCGGGAGAGGGGAGACCCAGTACTTC. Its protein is CASSVTWGGRGETQYF.

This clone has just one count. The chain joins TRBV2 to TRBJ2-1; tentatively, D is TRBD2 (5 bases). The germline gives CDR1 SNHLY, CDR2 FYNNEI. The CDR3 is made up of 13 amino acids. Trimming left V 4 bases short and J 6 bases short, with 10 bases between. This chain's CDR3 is CASSVGGGNEQFF. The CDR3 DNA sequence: TGTGCCAGCAGTGTAGGAGGTGGCAATGAGCAGTTCTTC.

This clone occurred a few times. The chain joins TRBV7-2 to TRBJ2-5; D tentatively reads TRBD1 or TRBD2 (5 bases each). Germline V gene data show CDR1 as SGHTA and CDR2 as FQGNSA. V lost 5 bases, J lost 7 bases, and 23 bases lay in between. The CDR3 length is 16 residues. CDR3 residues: CASSHAMGVGVGTQYF. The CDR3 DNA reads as TGTGCCAGCAGCCATGCCATGGGCGTGGGGGTAGGGACCCAGTACTTC.

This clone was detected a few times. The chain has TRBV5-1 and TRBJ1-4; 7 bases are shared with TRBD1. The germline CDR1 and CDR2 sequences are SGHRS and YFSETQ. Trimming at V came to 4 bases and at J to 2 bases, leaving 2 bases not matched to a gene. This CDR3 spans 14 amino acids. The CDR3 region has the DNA TGCGCCAGCAGCATACAGGGGACTAATGAAAAACTGTTTTTT. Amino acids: CASSIQGTNEKLFF.

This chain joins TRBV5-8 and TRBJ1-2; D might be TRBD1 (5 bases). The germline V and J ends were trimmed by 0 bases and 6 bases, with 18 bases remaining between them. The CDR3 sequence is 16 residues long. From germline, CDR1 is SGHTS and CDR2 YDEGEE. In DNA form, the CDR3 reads TGTGCCAGCAGCTTGGCGTTTTCGGGGCAGAAGGATGGCTACACCTTC. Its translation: CASSLAFSGQKDGYTF.

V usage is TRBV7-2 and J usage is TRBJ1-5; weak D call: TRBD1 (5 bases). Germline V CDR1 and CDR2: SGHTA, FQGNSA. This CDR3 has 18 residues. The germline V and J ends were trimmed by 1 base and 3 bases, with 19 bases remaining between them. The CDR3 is CASSLEGRGRANNQPQHF. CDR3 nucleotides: TGTGCCAGCAGCTTAGAAGGACGGGGACGGGCAAACAATCAGCCCCAGCATTTT.

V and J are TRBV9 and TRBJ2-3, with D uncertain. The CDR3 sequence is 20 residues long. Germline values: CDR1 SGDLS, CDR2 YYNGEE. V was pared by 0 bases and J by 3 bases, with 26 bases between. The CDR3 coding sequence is TGTGCCAGCAGCGTAGGAGCCCCCCCGGCAGGCGGCATGATAACAGATACGCAGTATTTT. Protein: CASSVGAPPAGGMITDTQYF.

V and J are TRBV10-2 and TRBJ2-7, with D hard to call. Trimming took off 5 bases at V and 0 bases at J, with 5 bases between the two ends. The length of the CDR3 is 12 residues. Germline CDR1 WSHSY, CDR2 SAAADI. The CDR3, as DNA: TGCGCCAGCAGTCAGAGCTCCTACGAGCAGTACTTC. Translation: CASSQSSYEQYF.

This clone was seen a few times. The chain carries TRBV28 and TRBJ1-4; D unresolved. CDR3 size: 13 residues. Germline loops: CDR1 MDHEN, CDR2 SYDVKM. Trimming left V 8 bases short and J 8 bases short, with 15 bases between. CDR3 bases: TGTGCCAGCGGGTACCTATCGTCCGAAAAACTGTTTTTT. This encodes CASGYLSSEKLFF.

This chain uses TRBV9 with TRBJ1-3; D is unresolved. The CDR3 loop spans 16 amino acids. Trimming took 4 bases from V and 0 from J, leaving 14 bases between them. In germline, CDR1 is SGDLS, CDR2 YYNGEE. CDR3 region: CASSPNTVSSGNTIYF. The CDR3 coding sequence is TGTGCCAGCAGCCCAAATACAGTCTCCTCTGGAAACACCATATATTTT.